This T cell receptor (beta chain) was identified in a study of graft-versus-host responses after intestinal transplantation. Some clones are missing from TCRdb's copy, which holds only in-frame ones; the method was immunoSEQ multiplex PCR. This sample has 23,000 or so clones, with 25% to 35% found just once. There are 15 residues in the CDR3. The V gene lost 5 bases and the J gene lost 2 bases, with 15 bases spanning the gap. Per the germline V gene, CDR1 is SGHNT and CDR2 is YENEEA. Plating combined about 200,000 CFSE-labeled responder cells with about 200,000 irradiated, violet-dye-labeled stimulator cells.

The source is a human patient who received an intestinal transplant. This rearrangement joins TRBV11-3 to TRBJ2-5; maybe TRBD1 (5 bases). Here the sequenced sample was alloreactive CD8+ T cells from a mixed lymphocyte reaction culture, taken before intestinal transplant. The subset was: CFSE-low proliferating T cells sorted from roughly six-day pre-transplant mixed lymphocyte reaction (GvH or HvG direction). Here the CDR3 reads CASSPGQFIQETQYF. The CDR3 DNA reads as TGTGCCAGCAGCCCCGGACAATTTATACAAGAGACCCAGTACTTC.